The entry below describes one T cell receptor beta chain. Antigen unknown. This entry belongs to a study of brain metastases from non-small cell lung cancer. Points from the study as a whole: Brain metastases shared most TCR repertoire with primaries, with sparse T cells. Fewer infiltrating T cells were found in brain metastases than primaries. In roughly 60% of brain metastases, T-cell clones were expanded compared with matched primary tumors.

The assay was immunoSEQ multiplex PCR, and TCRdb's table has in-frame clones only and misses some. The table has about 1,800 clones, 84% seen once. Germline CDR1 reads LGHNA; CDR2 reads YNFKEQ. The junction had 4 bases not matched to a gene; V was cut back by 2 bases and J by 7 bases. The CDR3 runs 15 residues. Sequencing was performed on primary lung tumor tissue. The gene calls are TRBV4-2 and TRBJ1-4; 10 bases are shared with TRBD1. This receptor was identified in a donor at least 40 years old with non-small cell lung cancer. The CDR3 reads CASSQTGTGVEKLFF. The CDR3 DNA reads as TGTGCCAGCAGCCAAACCGGGACAGGGGTTGAAAAACTGTTTTTT.